This T cell receptor beta chain stems from a study of blood T cell repertoires in COVID-19. Study details: The analysed material was cDNA or gDNA that came from T cells, B-cell-depleted T cells, or PBMCs.

Trimming shortened V by 3 bases and J by 2 bases, and 20 bases separated the two germline ends. The CDR3 contains 18 residues. The germline V gene has CDR1 KGHSH and CDR2 LQKENI. This clone was counted a single time. Participants' reported clinical history set cohort assignment. Recovered status in Cohort 3 required two negative PCRs, clearance, or symptom resolution. In the study's own analysis: Researchers report that nucleated cell counts were estimated from reference gene primer amplification. Some clones are missing from TCRdb's copy, which holds only in-frame ones; the method was immunoSEQ multiplex PCR. V and J calls and clone size are copied from that table; D and trimming were computed from the DNA. In the table there are about 320,000 clones, under 95% of which are singletons.

The chain links TRBV18 to TRBJ2-1; D may be TRBD2 (5 bases). The TCR comes from a man in his fifties or sixties who had recovered from COVID-19. The sequenced sample was PBMCs or T cells enriched from blood (not recorded which). The CDR3 DNA follows: TGTGCCAGCTCACCGTCGCCGCGGGCATTCGAGCCCTACAATGAGCAGTTCTTC. As protein: CASSPSPRAFEPYNEQFF.